This note documents a single T cell receptor beta chain sequence. The data stem from a study of blood T cell repertoires in COVID-19. At the level of the study: Italy, Spain and the United States were the sources of the convalescent and acute COVID-19 samples. From T cells, B-cell-depleted T cells, or PBMCs came the material, which was cDNA or gDNA.

In the original analysis: The assay estimated nucleated cells by amplifying reference gene primers. The protocol was immunoSEQ multiplex PCR, while the TCRdb copy is restricted to in-frame clones and leaves out a portion. The V and J calls and the clone size are those of that table, but D and trimming were determined from the DNA. The sample includes around 240,000 clones, roughly 80% of them seen just once. The germline V gene encodes CDR1 SEHNR and CDR2 FQNEAQ (reference sequence). The ends lost 3 bases at V and 5 bases at J; junction bases unmatched: 4. The CDR3 consists of 15 residues. What was sequenced was peripheral blood. This clonotype was obtained from a woman in her forties or fifties with acute or convalescent COVID-19. The chain joins TRBV7-9 to TRBJ2-2, with TRBD2 matching over 9 bases. This CDR3 is CASSFSGSSTGELFF. In DNA, the CDR3 is TGTGCCAGCAGCTTTAGCGGGAGCTCTACCGGGGAGCTGTTTTTT.